A single T cell receptor beta chain is shown here with its context. This sample was taken from a study of blood T cells in healthy people across ages. V was cut by 5 bases and J by 8 bases, with 21 bases left in between. Germline-derived CDR1 and CDR2 are DFQATT and SNEGSKA (reference sequence). The CDR3 is made up of 14 amino acids. Using a J-beta primer mix together with a sample-barcoded 5' primer, a second PCR was run for about 6 to 12 cycles. TCRdb re-analysed the 5' RACE reads in MiXCR, keeping a single row per CDR3 protein. The repertoire holds approximately 1,100,000 distinct CDR3 sequences, 35% to 50% seen once, with 18% in the top ten.

The chain has TRBV20-1 and TRBJ1-2; D not certain. Sequencing input: blood. The source is a woman aged 60 to 75 in good health. The CDR3 loop reads CSAVLQVRVEGYTF. The CDR3 bases are TGCAGTGCTGTCCTCCAGGTTCGAGTAGAGGGCTACACCTTC.